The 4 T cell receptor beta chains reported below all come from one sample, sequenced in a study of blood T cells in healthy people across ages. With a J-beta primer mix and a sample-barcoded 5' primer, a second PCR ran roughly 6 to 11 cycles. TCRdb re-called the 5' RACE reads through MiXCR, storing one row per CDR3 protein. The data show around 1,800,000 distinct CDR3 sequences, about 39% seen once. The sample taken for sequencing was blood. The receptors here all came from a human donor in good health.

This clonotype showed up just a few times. The CDR3 DNA is TGTGCCAGCAACCAATTCCACAGGGACGAGCAGTACTTC. Protein sequence: CASNQFHRDEQYF. This rearrangement joins TRBV6-6 to TRBJ2-5, with a weak D call TRBD1 (6 bases). The DNA end is a closer match to TRBJ2-7, so the J assignment may be wrong. The CDR3 is 13 residues long. Germline V gives CDR1 MNHNY, CDR2 SVGAGI (reference sequence).

The CDR3 nucleotides are TGTGCCAGCAGCAAGGGACAGGACCCCTACGAGCAGTACTTC. Its protein product is CASSKGQDPYEQYF. The genes are TRBV7-2 and TRBJ2-7; 8 nucleotides match TRBD1. Germline values: CDR1 SGHTA, CDR2 FQGNSA. V was clipped by 5 bases and J by 2 bases; unmatched bases: 5. This CDR3 has 14 amino acids.

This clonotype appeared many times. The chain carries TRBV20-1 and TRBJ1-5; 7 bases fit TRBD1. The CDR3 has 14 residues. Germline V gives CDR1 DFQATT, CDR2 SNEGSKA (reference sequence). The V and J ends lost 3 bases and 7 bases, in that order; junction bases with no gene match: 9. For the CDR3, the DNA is TGCAGTGCTAGGCTGACAGGGCGGGAGCAGCCCCAGCATTTT. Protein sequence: CSARLTGREQPQHF.

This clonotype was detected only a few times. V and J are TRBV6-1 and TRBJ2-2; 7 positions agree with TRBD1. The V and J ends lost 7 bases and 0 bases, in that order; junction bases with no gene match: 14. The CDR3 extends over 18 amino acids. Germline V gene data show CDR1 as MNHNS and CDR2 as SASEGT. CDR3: CASTTLLVTGPNTGELFF. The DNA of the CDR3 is TGTGCCAGCACCACACTCTTGGTGACAGGGCCGAACACCGGGGAGCTGTTTTTT.